Below are 15 T cell receptor beta chains sequenced from a single sample in a study of early T cells in non-severe SARS-CoV-2 infection (dated by TCRdb to 2020 to 2023). Libraries were prepared through 5' RACE. Sequencing used a NextSeq 500. In-frame beta chains were kept once TCRdb had trimmed the public reads at Q25 with fastp and called clones with MiXCR. For every CDR3 protein sequence, its rows merge into one entry that carries the most common genes and DNA. This sample has approximately 97,000 distinct CDR3 sequences in its table, and roughly 11% of those were observed once. The ten most abundant clones make up roughly 4.8% of the sample. The sequenced sample was whole blood, obtained at baseline. All receptors come from an adult who was a healthcare worker with PCR-confirmed SARS-CoV-2 infection or an uninfected control (not recorded which).

The V and J genes are TRBV3-1 and TRBJ2-3; 10 nucleotides match TRBD2. The CDR3 runs 15 residues. After removal of 4 bases from V and 6 bases from J, the junction contained 7 bases not matched to a gene. Germline V lookup: CDR1 LGHDT, CDR2 YNNKEL (reference sequence). CDR3 amino acids: CASSLGTSVQDTQYF. The CDR3 DNA reads as TGTGCCAGCAGCCTAGGGACTAGCGTCCAGGATACGCAGTATTTT.

This rearrangement joins TRBV2 to TRBJ2-7; D not certain. Germline CDR1 SNHLY, CDR2 FYNNEI. The CDR3 sequence is 14 residues long. V gave up 6 bases and J gave up 4 bases, with 16 bases separating them. This chain's CDR3 is CASSPQRATYEQYF. The CDR3 DNA follows: TGTGCCAGCAGCCCTCAAAGGGCCACTTACGAGCAGTACTTC.

J is TRBJ2-1 and V is TRBV9, with D possibly being TRBD1 (5 bases). Germline loops: CDR1 SGDLS, CDR2 YYNGEE. V dropped 4 bases and J dropped 9 bases, with 23 bases sitting between them. The CDR3 loop spans 16 amino acids. The CDR3 loop is CASSPFGDGAPTEQFF. The CDR3 DNA follows: TGTGCCAGCAGCCCCTTTGGAGATGGGGCCCCAACTGAGCAGTTCTTC.

The V call is TRBV3-1, the J call TRBJ1-3; D is ambiguous. Germline lookup yields CDR1 LGHDT and CDR2 YNNKEL (reference sequence). V lost 4 bases and J lost 7, with 5 bases in between. The CDR3 runs to 11 residues. The CDR3 coding sequence is TGTGCCAGCAGCCTGATGAACACCATATATTTT. Protein product: CASSLMNTIYF.

The CDR3 nucleotides are TGCGCCAGCAGCGAACACGGACTAGCTCAGACCCAGTACTTC. Its translation is CASSEHGLAQTQYF. The chain uses TRBV10-2 and TRBJ2-5, with TRBD2 matching over 8 bases. The CDR3 sequence is 14 residues long. Trimming took 6 bases from V and 6 from J; bases not matched to a gene: 9. Germline lookup yields CDR1 WSHSY and CDR2 SAAADI.

The chain is built from TRBV5-1 and TRBJ1-1; D gene ambiguous. Trimming left V 4 bases short and J 1 base short, with 8 bases between. CDR1 and CDR2 from the germline V gene are SGHRS and YFSETQ. The CDR3 totals 13 residues. Written as DNA, the CDR3 is TGCGCCAGCAGCGCAGAGAAGAACACTGAAGCTTTCTTT. Its translation: CASSAEKNTEAFF.

This chain connects TRBV5-4 to TRBJ2-1, with 8 bases that match TRBD2. The CDR3 consists of 15 residues. CDR1 SGHNT and CDR2 YYREEE come from the germline V gene (reference sequence). The V and J ends lost 0 bases and 2 bases, in that order; junction bases with no gene match: 1. The CDR3 is CASSLGGRTYNEQFF. As DNA, the CDR3 is TGTGCCAGCAGCTTGGGCGGGAGGACCTACAATGAGCAGTTCTTC. Looking up the rest from reference TRBV5-4 and TRBJ2-1 gives the full variable domain: ETGVTQSPTHLIKTRGQQVTLRCSSQSGHNTVSWYQQALGQGPQFIFQYYREEENGRGNFPPRFSGLQFPNYSSELNVNALELDDSALYLCASSLGGRTYNEQFFGPGTRLTVL.

This clonotype was detected ten times or more. The V gene is TRBV4-3, the J gene TRBJ2-2; possible D gene TRBD2, 5 bases. The germline V gene encodes CDR1 LGHNA and CDR2 YSLEER. The CDR3 has 16 amino acids. V was shortened by 5 bases and J by 0 bases, with 13 bases between the two germline ends. The CDR3: CASSYTRPPNTGELFF. Here the CDR3 DNA reads TGCGCCAGCAGCTACACTAGACCTCCGAACACCGGGGAGCTGTTTTTT.

This clonotype was seen ten or more times. V gene TRBV28 combines with J gene TRBJ1-1; a weak D match, TRBD1 (6 bases). Between the trimmed V and J ends, which lost 8 bases and 1 base, there was a span of 11 bases. The CDR3 is 13 residues long. Germline V lookup: CDR1 MDHEN, CDR2 SYDVKM. CDR3 in DNA: TGTGCCAGCCGCCAGGGGAGGAACACTGAAGCTTTCTTT. Protein product: CASRQGRNTEAFF.

This clonotype has a count of ten or more. The genes are TRBV7-2 and TRBJ1-2; maybe TRBD1 (6 bases). The germline V and J ends were trimmed by 5 bases and 4 bases, with 26 bases remaining between them. CDR3 size: 18 residues. Germline V gene data show CDR1 as SGHTA and CDR2 as FQGNSA. The CDR3 protein is CASSRFGREGGAGYGYTF. Written as DNA, the CDR3 is TGTGCCAGCAGCCGATTTGGAAGGGAGGGGGGCGCTGGCTATGGCTACACCTTC.

This clonotype was counted between two and nine times. The chain combines TRBV9 with TRBJ2-2; a weak D match, TRBD2 (6 bases). Per germline, CDR1 SGDLS and CDR2 YYNGEE. The length of the CDR3 is 15 residues. V gave up 4 bases and J gave up 1 base, with 11 bases separating them. The CDR3 region is CASSTLAENTGELFF. The CDR3 DNA reads as TGTGCCAGCAGCACCTTAGCGGAGAACACCGGGGAGCTGTTTTTT.

This clonotype occurred many times. This chain links TRBV18 with TRBJ2-3; D is uncertain. Germline V lookup: CDR1 KGHSH, CDR2 LQKENI. The germline V and J ends were trimmed by 2 bases and 2 bases, with 5 bases remaining between them. This CDR3 has 13 amino acids. Here the CDR3 reads CASSPGNTDTQYF. CDR3 nucleotide sequence: TGTGCCAGCTCACCAGGCAACACAGATACGCAGTATTTT.

This clonotype appeared many times. V gene TRBV19 combines with J gene TRBJ2-2; 8 nucleotides match TRBD1. The CDR3 consists of 14 residues. Germline trimming cut 3 bases from V and 5 bases from J; bases unmatched to any gene: 2. Per the germline V gene, CDR1 is LNHDA and CDR2 is SQIVND (reference sequence). The chain's CDR3 is CASSIQGATGELFF. The CDR3, as DNA: TGTGCCAGTAGTATCCAGGGGGCTACCGGGGAGCTGTTTTTT.

Notes on this clonotype: The conserved phenylalanine or tryptophan is not found at the CDR3 terminus, so this likely reflects a read error. This chain joins TRBV27 and TRBJ1-2; D gene ambiguous. V was clipped by 6 bases and J by 3 bases, with 14 bases between them. This CDR3 comprises 14 residues. Germline CDR1 MNHEY, CDR2 SMNVEV (reference sequence). This CDR3 reads CASSQSPLDYGYTL. CDR3 DNA sequence: TGTGCCAGCAGCCAGTCTCCCTTGGACTATGGCTACACCCTC.

A word on this clonotype: A read error is possible here, since a much larger clone lies one base away. This chain links TRBV30 with TRBJ2-2, with a weak D call TRBD1 (6 bases). The V gene's germline CDR1 is GTSNPN and CDR2 SVGIG (reference sequence). The length of the CDR3 is 15 residues. Here the CDR3 reads CAFTTRTANTGELFF. Written as DNA, the CDR3 is TGTGCTTTCACGACCCGGACAGCGAACACCGGGGAGCTGTTTTTT.